These 9 T cell receptor beta chains originate from one sample sequenced in a study of tissue T cells after allogeneic stem cell transplantation. Specified time point: mouse harvest day 14 after allogeneic transplant. Each mouse received 10^7 T-cell-depleted marrow cells plus 10^6 splenic CD5+ T cells by tail vein. Some clones are missing from TCRdb's copy, which holds only in-frame ones; the method was immunoSEQ multiplex PCR. The table records thousands of clones, roughly 30% of them present only once. Sequencing was performed on skin. These receptors were taken from a female BALB/c mouse given C57BL/6 T cells with graft-versus-host disease after an allogeneic hematopoietic cell transplant.

As for this clone: All gene names here are mouse names. The sequenced fragment ends 1 residue before the CDR3 boundary, so the rest is inferred from the germline J gene. V and J are TRBV26 and TRBJ1-1; unclear D gene. Per germline, CDR1 KGHPV and CDR2 FQNQEV (reference sequence). This CDR3 has 14 amino acids. V gave up 0 bases and J gave up 1 base, with 6 bases separating them. The covered CDR3 bases are TGTGCCAGCAGTCTGTCGGGGTGGAACACAGAAGTCTTC. Translation: CASSLSGWNTEVF. The full CDR3 reads CASSLSGWNTEVFF.

Note on this clone: Gene names and germline match the mouse. From the germline J gene comes the end of the CDR3, since the read stops 1 residue before it. The genes are TRBV12-1 and TRBJ2-7; 7 bases are a match to TRBD2. Trimming removed 0 bases from V and 7 bases from J; junction bases left unmatched: 8. This CDR3 has 14 residues. From germline, CDR1 is SGHSN and CDR2 HYEKVE. The CDR3 here is CASSLETGEREQYF. The CDR3 DNA, read in part, is TGTGCCAGCTCTCTCGAAACTGGGGAGAGGGAACAGTAC.

In regard to this clone: Mouse names are used for the genes. The missing CDR3 end, 1 residue past where the read stops, is filled in from the germline J gene. This chain uses TRBV12-2 with TRBJ1-4, with a possible D match to TRBD1 (6 bases). In germline, CDR1 is SGHLS, CDR2 HYDKME. The V end was cut by 0 bases, the J end by 3 bases, with 10 bases between. This CDR3 has 15 amino acids. The sequenced part of the CDR3 DNA is TGTGCCAGCTCTCTCGAACAGGGCGCCAACGAAAGATTATTT. Protein: CASSLEQGANERLF. The complete CDR3 reads CASSLEQGANERLFF. Filled out from reference TRBV12-2 and TRBJ1-4, the complete variable domain reads NSGVVQSPRYIIKGKGERSILKCIPISGHLSVAWYQQTQGQELKFFIQHYDKMERDKGNLPSRFSVQQFDDYHSEMNMSALELEDSAVYFCASSLEQGANERLFFGHGTKLSVL.

This clone was seen once. Gene names refer to mouse genes. The CDR3 protein is CASSDPGANTEVFF. The DNA read from the CDR3 is TGTGCCAGCAGTGATCCGGGGGCGAACACAGAAGTCTTC. The rearrangement uses TRBV13-3 and TRBJ1-1; TRBD1 is a possible D gene (6 bases). The read finishes 1 residue shy of the CDR3 end, and the germline J gene is used to complete it. The CDR3 spans 14 residues. The germline gives CDR1 NNHDY, CDR2 SYVADS. V lost 1 base to trimming and J lost 1 base, with 8 bases between them.

As for this clone: All gene names here are mouse names. CDR3 DNA (partial): TGTGCCAGCAGCCCCAGGGTTAACCAAGACACCCAGTAC. Translated, it gives CASSPRVNQDTQY. The whole CDR3 sequence reads CASSPRVNQDTQYF. The J gene is TRBJ2-5, the V gene TRBV5; possibly TRBD1 for D (5 bases). The read ends 1 residue early relative to the CDR3; the germline J gene fills the gap. Germline V gene sequence: CDR1 LGHNA, CDR2 YNLKQL (reference sequence). The V gene lost 4 bases and the J gene lost 0 bases, with 8 bases spanning the gap. This CDR3 has 14 amino acids.

About this clone itself: The gene names here belong to mouse. The DNA ends 1 residue before the CDR3 does, and the rest of the CDR3 is filled in from the germline J gene. The gene calls are TRBV26 and TRBJ1-5; D ambiguous. CDR1 is KGHPV and CDR2 is FQNQEV in the germline V gene (reference sequence). Trimming left V 4 bases short and J 1 base short, with 5 bases between. The CDR3 has 13 amino acids. CDR3 DNA (partial): TGTGCCAGCAGTCCGGGGAACAACCAGGCTCCGCTT. It yields the protein CASSPGNNQAPL. The entire CDR3 protein reads CASSPGNNQAPLF.

This clone is medium-sized. Each gene name is a mouse one. The observed sequence ends 1 residue before the CDR3 terminus, with the missing tail filled in from the germline J gene. The chain has TRBV5 and TRBJ2-7, with a tentative D call TRBD1 (6 bases). This CDR3 region has 12 residues. From germline, CDR1 is LGHNA and CDR2 YNLKQL (reference sequence). Trimming stripped 4 bases from V and 6 bases from J, with 10 bases between. The sequenced part of the CDR3 DNA is TGTGCCAGCAGCCCACAGGGTATTGAACAGTAC. As protein: CASSPQGIEQY. The full CDR3 protein reads CASSPQGIEQYF.

This clone came up a few times. Gene names are mouse gene names. From the germline J gene comes the end of the CDR3, since the read stops 1 residue before it. The chain employs TRBV1 and TRBJ2-4; tentative D call: TRBD2 (7 bases). Germline loops: CDR1 NSQYPW, CDR2 LRSPGD (reference sequence). Trimming shortened V by 3 bases and J by 2 bases, and 12 bases separated the two germline ends. The CDR3 is 15 amino acids. Partial CDR3 DNA: TGCACCTGCAGTGCCGGGGGGCGCGCTCAAAACACCTTGTAC. Amino acids: CTCSAGGRAQNTLY. The complete CDR3 reads CTCSAGGRAQNTLYF. Based on the CDR3 plus reference TRBV1 and TRBJ2-4, the full variable domain is VTLLEQNPRWRLVPRGQAVNLRCILKNSQYPWMSWYQQDLQKQLQWLFTLRSPGDKEVKSLPGADYLATRVTDTELRLQVANMSQGRTLYCTCSAGGRAQNTLYFGAGTRLSVL.

Comment on this clone: The genes are named according to mouse. Read coverage stops 1 residue before the CDR3 terminus; the germline J gene supplies the remainder. The rearrangement joins TRBV16 to TRBJ1-1, with 7 nucleotides matching TRBD1. Germline CDR1 and CDR2: SGHSA and FRNQAP. After removal of 7 bases from V and 0 bases from J, the junction contained 5 bases not matched to a gene. This CDR3 contains 14 residues. The sequenced CDR3 bases are TGTGCAAGCAACAAGGGACAGTCAAACACAGAAGTCTTC. Translation: CASNKGQSNTEVF. The full CDR3 sequence reads CASNKGQSNTEVFF.